Described below is a single T cell receptor beta chain sequence and its context. What it binds is not known. Profiled with immunoSEQ multiplex PCR; TCRdb holds only in-frame clones, not every one. The profile shows 250,000 to 400,000 clones, 87% of them singletons. The donors belonged to the approximately 120-subject validation cohort, separate from the roughly 700-subject first cohort. CDR1 is SGHNT, CDR2 YYREEE, per germline (reference sequence). Trimming took off 4 bases at V and 3 bases at J, with 5 bases between the two ends. The CDR3 contains 11 residues. These data are taken from a study of cytomegalovirus exposure and HLA in healthy donors. Looking at the study overall: The approximately 120 validation repertoires were produced on the same platform as the roughly 700 repertoires of the first cohort. This was reported in a later analysis.

Study outcomes and limitations: The authors listed around 150 TCR beta chains as cytomegalovirus-associated. Diagnosis of cytomegalovirus status made by the classifier reportedly showed high specificity and sensitivity.

The TCR comes from a woman aged 30 to 39 in good health and CMV-seropositive. The chain recombines TRBV5-4 with TRBJ2-7; no firm D call. Source material: PBMCs. The CDR3 nucleotides read TGTGCCAGCAGCGTTAACTACGAGCAGTACTTC. It translates to CASSVNYEQYF. The complete variable domain, with remaining parts taken from reference TRBV5-4 and TRBJ2-7, reads ETGVTQSPTHLIKTRGQQVTLRCSSQSGHNTVSWYQQALGQGPQFIFQYYREEENGRGNFPPRFSGLQFPNYSSELNVNALELDDSALYLCASSVNYEQYFGPGTRLTVT.